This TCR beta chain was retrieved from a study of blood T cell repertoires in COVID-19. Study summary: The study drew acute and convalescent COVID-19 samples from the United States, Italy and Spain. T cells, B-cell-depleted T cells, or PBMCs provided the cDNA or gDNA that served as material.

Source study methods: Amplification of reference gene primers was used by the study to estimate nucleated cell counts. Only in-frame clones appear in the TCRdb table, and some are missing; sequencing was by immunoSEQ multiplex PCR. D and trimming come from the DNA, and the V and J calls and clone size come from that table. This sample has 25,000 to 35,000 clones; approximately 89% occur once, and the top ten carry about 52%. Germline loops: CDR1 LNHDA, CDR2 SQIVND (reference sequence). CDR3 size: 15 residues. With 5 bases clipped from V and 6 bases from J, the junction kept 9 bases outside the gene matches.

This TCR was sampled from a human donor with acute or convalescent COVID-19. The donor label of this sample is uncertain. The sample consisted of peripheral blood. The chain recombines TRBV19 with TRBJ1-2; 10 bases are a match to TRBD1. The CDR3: CASSPRQGASDGYTF. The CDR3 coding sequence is TGTGCCAGTAGTCCACGACAGGGGGCTAGTGATGGCTACACCTTC.